Each of the 30 T cell receptor beta chains below was sequenced from the same sample in a study of T cell clonality in common variable immunodeficiency. Findings of the study overall: In common variable immunodeficiency, TCR beta chains reportedly carried fewer deletions and N-nucleotide insertions.

Their specific antigens are unknown. The data were produced by immunoSEQ multiplex PCR, yet TCRdb's version contains in-frame clones alone and is incomplete. Across 8,000 or so clones, the top ten clones capture roughly 4% of the sample. The source material was peripheral blood mononuclear cells. The receptors stem from a human donor with common variable immunodeficiency.

Note on this clone: Read data end 3 residues before the CDR3 end; the end is taken from the germline J gene. V and J are TRBV19 and TRBJ1-5; the D is unclear. The CDR3 consists of 12 residues. Germline V gene lookup returns CDR1 LNHDA and CDR2 SQIVND (reference sequence). The V gene lost 3 bases and the J gene lost 7 bases, with 7 bases spanning the gap. Incomplete CDR3 DNA: TGTGCCAGTAGTATCTTCAGGCAGCCC. Encoded protein: CASSIFRQP. The CDR3 reads in full as CASSIFRQPQHF.

As concerns this clone: The read ends 3 residues shy of where the CDR3 ends; the end is completed using the germline J gene. The V gene is TRBV7-8, the J gene TRBJ2-1; 9 bases align to TRBD1. The CDR3 covers 13 residues. Germline CDR1 and CDR2: SGHVS and FQNEAQ. V shed 8 bases, J shed 9 bases, and the junction held 8 bases outside the gene matches. CDR3 DNA (partial): TGTGCCAGCGGTCTGACAGGGGGGCGTGAG. This sequence encodes CASGLTGGRE. The whole CDR3 protein is CASGLTGGREQFF.

Remarks on this clone: The sequence runs out 3 residues before the end of the CDR3; the remainder is reconstructed from the germline J gene. The V gene is TRBV19, the J gene TRBJ2-4, with TRBD2 identical over 9 bases. Germline trimming cut 7 bases from V and 4 bases from J; bases unmatched to any gene: 8. CDR3 length equals 15 residues. Germline values: CDR1 LNHDA, CDR2 SQIVND (reference sequence). The CDR3 here is CASTAGGGRKNIQYF. CDR3 bases read: TGTGCCAGTACCGCGGGGGGGGGACGGAAAAACATT.

Comments on this clone: The read ends 3 residues early relative to the CDR3; the germline J gene fills the gap. The chain links TRBV7-2 to TRBJ1-2; D gene unclear. The V and J ends lost 5 bases and 3 bases respectively, with 16 bases between them. Per germline, CDR1 SGHTA and CDR2 FQGNSA. This CDR3 contains 15 residues. The DNA read from the CDR3 is TGTGCCAGCAGCCCGTCGACGGGGAATGACTATGGC. This sequence encodes CASSPSTGNDYG. The full CDR3 reads CASSPSTGNDYGYTF.

The CDR3 region is CASKQGEESYEQYF. The DNA read from the CDR3 is TGCGCCAGCAAGCAAGGGGAGGAATCCTACGAG. The chain uses TRBV5-1 and TRBJ2-7, with D possibly being TRBD2 (6 bases). The CDR3 is cut off 3 residues early in the read; its end comes from the germline J gene. This CDR3 has 14 amino acids. CDR1 and CDR2 (germline): SGHRS, YFSETQ. The V end was cut by 6 bases, the J end by 1 base, with 14 bases between.

Worth noting for this clone: From the germline J gene comes the end of the CDR3, since the read stops 3 residues before it. The chain combines TRBV2 with TRBJ2-1; 14 bases align to TRBD2. The length of the CDR3 is 14 residues. Germline CDR1 reads SNHLY; CDR2 reads FYNNEI. V shed 6 bases and J 7 bases; nucleotides not matched to a gene: 2. CDR3 in amino acids: CASRGLAGVNEQFF. The part of the CDR3 DNA that was read is TGTGCCAGCAGGGGACTAGCGGGGGTGAATGAG.

Regarding this clone: The read terminates 3 residues ahead of where the CDR3 ends, so the germline J gene completes it. This chain links TRBV2 with TRBJ1-6, with 8 bases fitting TRBD1. Per the germline V gene, CDR1 is SNHLY and CDR2 is FYNNEI. V was pared by 6 bases and J by 0 bases, with 4 bases of the junction left unmatched. The CDR3 covers 16 residues. The CDR3 protein is CASSPDRASYNSPLHF. The sequenced CDR3 bases are TGTGCCAGCAGCCCGGACAGGGCCTCCTATAATTCACCC.

As for this clone: At one end the junction does not follow the germline gene, possibly because of a read error. The read ends 3 residues shy of where the CDR3 ends; the end is completed using the germline J gene. The V and J genes are TRBV7-7 and TRBJ2-5, with 7 bases fitting TRBD1. The CDR3 covers 14 residues. From germline, CDR1 is SSHAT and CDR2 FNYEAQ (reference sequence). Incomplete CDR3 DNA: TGTGCTAGCAGCTCCGGGACAGCCCAAGAGACC. This codes for CASSSGTAQET. The whole CDR3 region reads CASSSGTAQETQYF.

For this clone: The CDR3 end falls 3 residues outside the read, so it is completed with the germline J gene. This chain links TRBV20-1 with TRBJ2-5, with D perhaps TRBD1 (6 bases). The CDR3 has 13 residues. Trimming pared 5 bases from V and 2 bases from J, leaving 12 bases between. CDR1 is DFQATT, CDR2 SNEGSKA, per germline (reference sequence). CDR3 amino acids: CSASPGQQETQYF. Incomplete CDR3 DNA: TGCAGTGCTTCCCCGGGACAACAAGAGACC.

Comments on this clone: The read finishes 3 residues shy of the CDR3 end, and the germline J gene is used to complete it. The chain carries TRBV2 and TRBJ1-2; possibly TRBD1 for D (6 bases). Germline CDR1 SNHLY, CDR2 FYNNEI. CDR3 length equals 11 residues. V lost 10 bases, J lost 4 bases, and 10 bases lay in between. CDR3 region: CANTGSYGYTF. Partial CDR3 DNA: TGTGCCAATACAGGGTCCTATGGC.

Comments on this clone: The read gets to within 3 residues of the CDR3 end, and the germline J gene fills in the rest. The chain carries TRBV18 and TRBJ2-5; 7 bases are a match to TRBD1. Germline CDR1 reads KGHSH; CDR2 reads LQKENI. J gave up 2 bases and V 1 base, and 1 base lay outside the gene matches. The CDR3 has 14 residues. The DNA read from the CDR3 is TGTGCCAGCTCACCACGGACAGGTCAAGAGACC. Translated, it gives CASSPRTGQET. The entire CDR3 reads CASSPRTGQETQYF. Full variable domain (rest looked up from reference TRBV18 and TRBJ2-5): NAGVMQNPRHLVRRRGQEARLRCSPMKGHSHVYWYRQLPEEGLKFMVYLQKENIIDESGMPKERFSAEFPKEGPSILRIQQVVRGDSAAYFCASSPRTGQETQYFGPGTRLLVL.

This clone counts as medium-sized by frequency. Read sequence stops 3 residues before the CDR3 end, and the germline J gene provides the missing end. The chain uses TRBV20-1 and TRBJ1-2; D possibly corresponds to TRBD1 (5 bases). The CDR3 is made up of 12 amino acids. The V gene's germline CDR1 is DFQATT and CDR2 SNEGSKA (reference sequence). This CDR3 is CSASAGWEGYTF. Partial CDR3 DNA: TGCAGTGCTAGTGCAGGGTGGGAGGGC.

Its frequency marks this clone as medium-sized. The sequence runs out 3 residues before the end of the CDR3; the remainder is reconstructed from the germline J gene. The gene calls are TRBV2 and TRBJ2-3; no clear D. Germline loops: CDR1 SNHLY, CDR2 FYNNEI. Trimming cost V 4 bases and J 0 bases, with 5 bases left between them. The CDR3 length is 13 residues. The sequenced CDR3 bases are TGTGCCAGCAGTGTCTTTAGCACAGATACG. As protein: CASSVFSTDT. From start to end, the CDR3 is CASSVFSTDTQYF.

In regard to this clone: The CDR3 is cut off 3 residues early in the read; its end comes from the germline J gene. This chain joins TRBV7-9 and TRBJ2-3; 7 nucleotides line up with TRBD1. This CDR3 is built from 15 residues. Losses at the gene ends were 5 bases for V and 2 bases for J; bases not matched to a gene: 7. Germline-derived CDR1 and CDR2 are SEHNR and FQNEAQ (reference sequence). CDR3 protein: CASSPQGSDTDTQYF. The sequenced CDR3 bases are TGTGCCAGCAGCCCACAGGGGTCGGACACAGATACG.

Notes on this clone: The read stops 3 residues short of the end of the CDR3; the missing end is completed from the germline J gene. The rearrangement uses TRBV7-2 and TRBJ2-7; TRBD1 might be the D (5 bases). V lost 3 bases to trimming and J lost 3 bases, with 9 bases between them. From germline, CDR1 is SGHTA and CDR2 FQGNSA. The CDR3 is 13 amino acids. The part of the CDR3 DNA that was read is TGTGCCAGCAGCTTTGGCCAGGGCTACGAG. This codes for CASSFGQGYE. The complete CDR3 sequence is CASSFGQGYEQYF. The entire variable domain, with the rest obtained from reference TRBV7-2 and TRBJ2-7, is as follows: GAGVSQSPSNKVTEKGKDVELRCDPISGHTALYWYRQSLGQGLEFLIYFQGNSAPDKSGLPSDRFSAERTGGSVSTLTIQRTQQEDSAVYLCASSFGQGYEQYFGPGTRLTVT.

Details on this clone: Read data end 3 residues before the CDR3 end; the end is taken from the germline J gene. The chain is built from TRBV7-9 and TRBJ2-5; D possibly corresponds to TRBD1 (6 bases). The CDR3 runs 14 residues. Germline-derived CDR1 and CDR2 are SEHNR and FQNEAQ (reference sequence). V was clipped by 4 bases and J by 4 bases, with 13 bases between them. CDR3 DNA, as far as it was read: TGTGCCAGCAGCTCTAGGGGGTTGACAGAGACC. It translates to CASSSRGLTET. The entire CDR3 protein reads CASSSRGLTETQYF.

Concerning this clone: The read terminates 3 residues ahead of where the CDR3 ends, so the germline J gene completes it. The rearrangement joins TRBV5-1 to TRBJ2-7, with TRBD1 as a possible D gene (6 bases). V lost 3 bases and J lost 0, with 7 bases in between. Germline V gene sequence: CDR1 SGHRS, CDR2 YFSETQ. The CDR3 sequence is 13 residues long. The DNA read from the CDR3 is TGCGCCAGCAGCTGGACAGCCTCCTACGAG. It encodes CASSWTASYE. The whole CDR3 region reads CASSWTASYEQYF.

The CDR3 spells CASSGDYQFGTDTQYF. The covered CDR3 bases are TGTGCCAGCAGTGGGGACTACCAATTCGGCACAGATACG. The chain employs TRBV2 and TRBJ2-3; 7 nucleotides line up with TRBD2. The read comes to an end 3 residues before the CDR3 does, leaving the germline J gene to fill in the end. There are 16 residues in the CDR3. Germline CDR1 SNHLY, CDR2 FYNNEI. The ends lost 4 bases at V and 1 base at J; junction bases unmatched: 8.

In the case of this clone: The read terminates 3 residues ahead of where the CDR3 ends, so the germline J gene completes it. The chain is built from TRBV7-9 and TRBJ2-1; 9 nucleotides match TRBD2. This CDR3 spans 15 amino acids. The germline V gene has CDR1 SEHNR and CDR2 FQNEAQ (reference sequence). Germline trimming cut 5 bases from V and 7 bases from J; bases unmatched to any gene: 9. CDR3 residues: CASSRALAGLNEQFF. The covered CDR3 bases are TGTGCCAGCAGCCGCGCCCTAGCGGGGCTGAATGAG. The full variable domain, with the rest looked up from reference TRBV7-9 and TRBJ2-1, is DTGVSQNPRHKITKRGQNVTFRCDPISEHNRLYWYRQTLGQGPEFLTYFQNEAQLEKSRLLSDRFSAERPKGSFSTLEIQRTEQGDSAMYLCASSRALAGLNEQFFGPGTRLTVL.

To note about this clone: Read coverage stops 3 residues before the CDR3 terminus; the germline J gene supplies the remainder. J is TRBJ2-2 and V is TRBV7-9; D is possibly TRBD2 (5 bases). CDR3 length equals 13 residues. Germline values: CDR1 SEHNR, CDR2 FQNEAQ (reference sequence). V was clipped by 3 bases and J by 3 bases, with 5 bases between them. CDR3 sequence: CASSFGDTGELFF. CDR3 bases read: TGTGCCAGCAGCTTCGGGGACACCGGGGAG.

A note on this clone: The CDR3 end lies 3 residues beyond the end of the read and is filled in from the germline J gene. This rearrangement joins TRBV19 to TRBJ2-5; 9 bases map to TRBD2. From germline, CDR1 is LNHDA and CDR2 SQIVND (reference sequence). This CDR3 contains 18 residues. With 5 bases clipped from V and 0 bases from J, the junction kept 13 bases outside the gene matches. CDR3 region: CASSLSGGHVSYQETQYF. The CDR3 bases that were read are TGTGCCAGTAGTCTCAGCGGGGGGCATGTCTCGTACCAAGAGACC.

As regards this clone: The read gets to within 3 residues of the CDR3 end, and the germline J gene fills in the rest. The genes are TRBV7-9 and TRBJ2-7; 9 bases are shared with TRBD1. The CDR3 length is 14 residues. After removal of 7 bases from V and 3 bases from J, the junction contained 7 bases not matched to a gene. Germline CDR1 reads SEHNR; CDR2 reads FQNEAQ (reference sequence). Partial CDR3 DNA: TGTGCCAGCACCACGGGACAGGGATTCTACGAG. This sequence encodes CASTTGQGFYE. The CDR3 as a whole reads CASTTGQGFYEQYF.

About this clone itself: The read comes to an end 3 residues before the CDR3 does, leaving the germline J gene to fill in the end. The chain carries TRBV5-1 and TRBJ1-2, with D perhaps matching TRBD1 (6 bases). V was trimmed by 1 base and J by 4 bases, leaving 8 bases between them. Germline values: CDR1 SGHRS, CDR2 YFSETQ. The CDR3 sequence is 13 residues long. CDR3 amino acids: CASSLLQGYGYTF. The part of the CDR3 DNA that was read is TGCGCCAGCAGCTTGCTACAGGGCTATGGC. The entire variable domain, with the rest obtained from reference TRBV5-1 and TRBJ1-2, is as follows: KAGVTQTPRYLIKTRGQQVTLSCSPISGHRSVSWYQQTPGQGLQFLFEYFSETQRNKGNFPGRFSGRQFSNSRSEMNVSTLELGDSALYLCASSLLQGYGYTFGSGTRLTVV.

Regarding this clone: The read finishes 3 residues shy of the CDR3 end, and the germline J gene is used to complete it. V and J are TRBV2 and TRBJ2-7, with D possibly TRBD1 on 5 matching bases. The CDR3 covers 13 residues. V was trimmed by 3 bases and J by 3 bases, leaving 9 bases between them. The V gene's germline CDR1 is SNHLY and CDR2 FYNNEI. CDR3 DNA, as far as it was read: TGTGCCAGCAGTGACCCCCAGGGCTACGAG. Protein product: CASSDPQGYE. The whole CDR3 sequence is CASSDPQGYEQYF.

Concerning this clone: From the germline J gene comes the end of the CDR3, since the read stops 3 residues before it. The rearrangement joins TRBV6-2 or TRBV6-3 to TRBJ1-5; 7 bases match TRBD1. The CDR3 length is 14 residues. Germline trimming cut 7 bases from V and 4 bases from J; bases unmatched to any gene: 7. The germline V gene has CDR1 MNHEY and CDR2 SVGEGT. The CDR3 DNA, read in part, is TGTGCCAGCACCAAAGGGACAGCAAATCAGCCC. Its protein product is CASTKGTANQP. In full, the CDR3 reads CASTKGTANQPQHF.

Points on this clone: The DNA ends 3 residues before the CDR3 does, and the rest of the CDR3 is filled in from the germline J gene. The rearrangement joins TRBV19 to TRBJ1-2; perhaps TRBD1 as D (5 bases). The V end was cut by 6 bases, the J end by 4 bases, with 12 bases between. CDR3 length: 13 residues. The germline V gene has CDR1 LNHDA and CDR2 SQIVND (reference sequence). Partial CDR3 DNA: TGTGCCAGTAGCTCGGACATTGGCTATGGC. Translating it yields CASSSDIGYG. The complete CDR3 sequence is CASSSDIGYGYTF.

Remarks on this clone: The CDR3 is cut off 3 residues early in the read; its end comes from the germline J gene. This chain uses TRBV7-3 with TRBJ2-1; the match to TRBD2 covers 16 bases. The V gene end was trimmed by 5 bases and the J gene end by 6 bases; junction bases not matched to a gene: 7. This CDR3 comprises 17 residues. Germline V gene lookup returns CDR1 SGHTA and CDR2 FQGTGA. The sequenced CDR3 bases are TGTGCCAGCAGCCTGGGACTAGCGGGGGGGCGCGGCAATGAG. Encoded protein: CASSLGLAGGRGNE. The full CDR3 is CASSLGLAGGRGNEQFF.

On this clone itself: Coverage ceases 3 residues before the CDR3 finishes, and the germline J gene fills in the end. The chain links TRBV18 to TRBJ1-5, with D perhaps matching TRBD1 (5 bases). From germline, CDR1 is KGHSH and CDR2 LQKENI. This CDR3 region has 13 residues. Trimming cost V 3 bases and J 5 bases, with 8 bases left between them. The CDR3 bases that were read are TGTGCCAGCTCACCGGGGCTTGATCAGCCC. Protein product: CASSPGLDQP. The full CDR3 sequence reads CASSPGLDQPQHF.

CDR3 loop: CASSPQNRHHEQYF. The sequenced part of the CDR3 DNA is TGTGCCAGCAGCCCCCAAAACAGGCACCACGAG. The chain recombines TRBV7-6 with TRBJ2-7; a weak D match, TRBD1 (5 bases). From the germline J gene comes the end of the CDR3, since the read stops 3 residues before it. There are 14 residues in the CDR3. Germline V lookup: CDR1 SGHVS, CDR2 FNYEAQ. The V end was cut by 5 bases, the J end by 5 bases, with 16 bases between.

As concerns this clone: Coverage ceases 3 residues before the CDR3 finishes, and the germline J gene fills in the end. The chain couples TRBV7-6 to TRBJ2-7; 8 positions agree with TRBD2. The CDR3 totals 14 residues. CDR1 and CDR2 from the germline V gene are SGHVS and FNYEAQ. After removal of 6 bases from V and 6 bases from J, the junction contained 10 bases not matched to a gene. This chain's CDR3 is CASSSGERETEQYF. The DNA read from the CDR3 is TGTGCCAGCAGTTCCGGGGAGCGGGAGACCGAG. Based on the CDR3 plus reference TRBV7-6 and TRBJ2-7, the full variable domain is GAGVSQSPRYKVTKRGQDVALRCDPISGHVSLYWYRQALGQGPEFLTYFNYEAQQDKSGLPNDRFSAERPEGSISTLTIQRTEQRDSAMYRCASSSGERETEQYFGPGTRLTVT.